This TCR beta chain was captured in a study of naive and memory T cell subsets. Germline CDR1 and CDR2: SGHAT and FQNNGV. The CDR3 length is 16 residues. The V and J ends lost 3 bases and 6 bases, in that order; junction bases with no gene match: 6. The beta constant-region primer was an equimolar mix of two oligonucleotides covering TRBC1 and TRBC2. Ligated cDNA was amplified by four rounds of PCR with nested alpha and beta constant-region primers and SP2. TCRdb redid the calling of the UMI-ligation and nested PCR reads with MiXCR, one entry per CDR3 protein. Of about 120,000 distinct CDR3 sequences listed, 36% were seen once; the top ten hold approximately 0.88%. Sequential positive selection took CD4 T cells first, then CD8 T cells.

The gene calls are TRBV11-2 and TRBJ2-1, with 12 bases matching TRBD2. The specimen was central memory CD4+ T cells from blood. The clonotype originates from a human donor in good health. As DNA, the CDR3 is TGTGCCAGCAGCTTGCGGACTAGCGGGACGGGCAATGAGCAGTTCTTC. Encoded protein: CASSLRTSGTGNEQFF.